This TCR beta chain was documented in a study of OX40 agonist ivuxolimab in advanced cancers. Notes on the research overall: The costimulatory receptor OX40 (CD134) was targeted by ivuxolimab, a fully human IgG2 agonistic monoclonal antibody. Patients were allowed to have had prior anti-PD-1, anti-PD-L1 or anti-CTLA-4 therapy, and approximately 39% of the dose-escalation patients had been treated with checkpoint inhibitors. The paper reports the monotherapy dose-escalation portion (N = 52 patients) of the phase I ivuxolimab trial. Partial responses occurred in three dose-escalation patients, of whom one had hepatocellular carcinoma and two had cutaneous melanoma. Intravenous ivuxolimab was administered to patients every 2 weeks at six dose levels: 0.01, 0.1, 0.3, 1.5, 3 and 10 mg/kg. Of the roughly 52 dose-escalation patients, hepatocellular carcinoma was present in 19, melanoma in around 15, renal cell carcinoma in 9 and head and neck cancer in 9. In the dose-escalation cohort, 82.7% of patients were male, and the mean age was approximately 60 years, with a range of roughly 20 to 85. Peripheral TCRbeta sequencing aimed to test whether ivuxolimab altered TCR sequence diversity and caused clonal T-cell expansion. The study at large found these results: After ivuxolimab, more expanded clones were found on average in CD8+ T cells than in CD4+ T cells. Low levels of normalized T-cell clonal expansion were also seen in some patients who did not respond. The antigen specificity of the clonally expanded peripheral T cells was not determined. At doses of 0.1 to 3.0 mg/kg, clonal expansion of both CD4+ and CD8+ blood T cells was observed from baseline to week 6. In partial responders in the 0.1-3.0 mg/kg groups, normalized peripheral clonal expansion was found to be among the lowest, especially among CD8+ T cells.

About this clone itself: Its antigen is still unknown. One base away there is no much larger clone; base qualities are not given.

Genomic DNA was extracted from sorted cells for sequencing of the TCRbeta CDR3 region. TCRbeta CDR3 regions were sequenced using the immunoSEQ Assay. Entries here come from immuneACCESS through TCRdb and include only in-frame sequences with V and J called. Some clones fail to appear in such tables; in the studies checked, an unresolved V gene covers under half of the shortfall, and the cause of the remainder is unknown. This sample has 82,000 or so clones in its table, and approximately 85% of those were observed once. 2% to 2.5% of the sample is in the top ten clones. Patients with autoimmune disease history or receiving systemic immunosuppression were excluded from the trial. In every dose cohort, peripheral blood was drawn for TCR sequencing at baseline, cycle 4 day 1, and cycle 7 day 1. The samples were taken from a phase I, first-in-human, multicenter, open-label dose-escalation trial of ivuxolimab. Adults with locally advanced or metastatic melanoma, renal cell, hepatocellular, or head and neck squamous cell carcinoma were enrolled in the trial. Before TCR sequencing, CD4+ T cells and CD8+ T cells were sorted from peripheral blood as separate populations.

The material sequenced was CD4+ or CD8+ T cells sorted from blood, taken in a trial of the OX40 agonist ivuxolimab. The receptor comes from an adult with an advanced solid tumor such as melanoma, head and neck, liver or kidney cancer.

The CDR3 in this case is CASTTRAFNQPQHF. The sequenced DNA: TGTGCCAGTACAACCAGAGCCTTCAATCAGCCCCAGCATTTT. The chain joins TRBV19 to TRBJ1-5; the D gene remains uncertain. Taken from cysteine to phenylalanine, the CDR3 has 14 residues. Only CDR3 DNA is held: 42 bases, read in frame from base 1. V lost 7 bases and J lost 3 bases; the stretch between them is 13 bases long. The germline V gene (reference sequence) supplies CDR1 LNHDA and CDR2 SQIVND.